Listed here are 14 T cell receptor beta chains from one sample, sequenced in a study of T cell responses to AZD1222 COVID-19 vaccine. Only in-frame clones appear in the TCRdb table, and some are missing; sequencing was by immunoSEQ multiplex PCR. Among about 160,000 clones listed, about 90% were seen once. The material was peripheral blood, obtained on day 0 of AZD1222 vaccination. The source of these receptors is an adult in good health.

The chain recombines TRBV7-6 with TRBJ1-1, with D perhaps matching TRBD1 (6 bases). The V gene lost 5 bases and the J gene lost 4 bases, with 11 bases spanning the gap. In germline, CDR1 is SGHVS, CDR2 FNYEAQ. There are 13 residues in the CDR3. CDR3 DNA: TGTGCCAGCAGCACGGGGACAACCACTGAAGCTTTCTTT. It codes for CASSTGTTTEAFF.

This rearrangement joins TRBV28 to TRBJ1-2; 7 bases align to TRBD1. There are 14 residues in the CDR3. V shed 5 bases, J shed 4 bases, and the junction held 7 bases outside the gene matches. CDR1 and CDR2 from the germline V gene are MDHEN and SYDVKM. CDR3 nucleotide sequence: TGTGCCAGCAGTCCAACAGGGGAATCCTATGGCTACACCTTC. It is translated as CASSPTGESYGYTF.

The rearrangement uses TRBV5-4 and TRBJ1-2; weak D call: TRBD1 (5 bases). V was shortened by 5 bases and J by 7 bases, with 9 bases between the two germline ends. The CDR3 runs 11 residues. Germline CDR1 SGHNT, CDR2 YYREEE (reference sequence). CDR3 residues: CASSTGGGYTF. DNA for the CDR3: TGTGCCAGCAGTACCGGGGGTGGCTACACCTTC.

The DNA of the CDR3 is TGTGCCAGTAGTGTGACAGTCTATAGCAATCAGCCCCAGCATTTT. Protein: CASSVTVYSNQPQHF. The chain joins TRBV19 to TRBJ1-5; weak D call: TRBD1 (5 bases). CDR1 LNHDA and CDR2 SQIVND come from the germline V gene (reference sequence). Deletions cut 5 bases from V and 0 bases from J, with 11 bases between. The CDR3 has 15 residues.

The rearrangement links TRBV30 to TRBJ2-7; unclear D gene. Trimming stripped 4 bases from V and 3 bases from J, with 13 bases between. This CDR3 has 13 amino acids. Germline CDR1 and CDR2: GTSNPN and SVGIG (reference sequence). Here the CDR3 DNA reads TGTGCCTGGAACCCTCCTGGGGTCTACGAGCAGTACTTC. It codes for CAWNPPGVYEQYF.

This rearrangement joins TRBV7-9 to TRBJ1-5, with a possible D match to TRBD1 (6 bases). Germline CDR1 SEHNR, CDR2 FQNEAQ (reference sequence). The CDR3 loop spans 15 amino acids. The V end was cut by 1 base, the J end by 5 bases, with 12 bases between. The CDR3 loop reads CASSLDGQPYQPQHF. In DNA, the CDR3 is TGTGCCAGCAGCTTAGATGGACAGCCCTATCAGCCCCAGCATTTT.

The V gene is TRBV11-2, the J gene TRBJ2-5, with 13 bases aligning to TRBD2. The V and J ends lost 1 base and 2 bases, in that order; junction bases with no gene match: 4. CDR3 length equals 17 residues. Germline V CDR1 and CDR2: SGHAT, FQNNGV. This CDR3 reads CASSLGRLAGGQETQYF. The CDR3 DNA reads TGTGCCAGCAGCTTAGGGCGACTAGCGGGAGGACAAGAGACCCAGTACTTC. Complete variable domain (other parts from reference TRBV11-2 and TRBJ2-5): EAGVAQSPRYKIIEKRQSVAFWCNPISGHATLYWYQQILGQGPKLLIQFQNNGVVDDSQLPKDRFSAERLKGVDSTLKIQPAKLEDSAVYLCASSLGRLAGGQETQYFGPGTRLLVL.

The chain carries TRBV28 and TRBJ1-6, with D perhaps matching TRBD1 (5 bases). V was pared by 6 bases and J by 8 bases, with 11 bases between. Per germline, CDR1 MDHEN and CDR2 SYDVKM. The CDR3 spans 13 residues. CDR3 in amino acids: CASRRGADSPLHF. CDR3 nucleotide sequence: TGTGCCAGCAGGAGGGGCGCGGATTCACCCCTCCACTTT.

For this clone: Other DNA variants within this sample encode the same CDR3. This sequence joins TRBV6-5 and TRBJ1-1; D call uncertain. Germline-derived CDR1 and CDR2 are MNHEY and SVGAGI. The CDR3 has 13 residues. Trimming cost V 3 bases and J 2 bases, with 7 bases left between them. The CDR3 protein is CASSYSRNTEAFF. The CDR3 DNA reads as TGTGCCAGCAGTTATTCACGAAACACTGAAGCTTTCTTT.

Note on this clone: Other DNA sequences from this sample encode an identical CDR3 as well. The V gene is TRBV5-1, the J gene TRBJ1-1; D is unclear. V shed 0 bases and J shed 1 base, with 7 bases lying between them. The CDR3 length is 14 residues. Germline-derived CDR1 and CDR2 are SGHRS and YFSETQ. The CDR3 nucleotides read TGCGCCAGCAGCTTGGTTTCGGGGAACACTGAAGCTTTCTTT. It translates to CASSLVSGNTEAFF. Full variable domain (rest looked up from reference TRBV5-1 and TRBJ1-1): KAGVTQTPRYLIKTRGQQVTLSCSPISGHRSVSWYQQTPGQGLQFLFEYFSETQRNKGNFPGRFSGRQFSNSRSEMNVSTLELGDSALYLCASSLVSGNTEAFFGQGTRLTVV.

This chain uses TRBV28 with TRBJ1-1; a weak D match, TRBD1 (6 bases). The CDR3 runs 15 residues. The germline V and J ends were trimmed by 11 bases and 0 bases, with 19 bases remaining between them. Germline V gene lookup returns CDR1 MDHEN and CDR2 SYDVKM. For the CDR3, the DNA is TGTGCCGGGGGAGGGGACACCTCGTTGAACACTGAAGCTTTCTTT. Encoded protein: CAGGGDTSLNTEAFF.

The chain uses TRBV28 and TRBJ1-1; no clear D. V was cut by 6 bases and J by 5 bases, with 10 bases left in between. The CDR3 is 12 residues long. The germline gives CDR1 MDHEN, CDR2 SYDVKM. The CDR3 nucleotides read TGTGCCAGCAGCGCCGGAGGTACTGAAGCTTTCTTT. It encodes CASSAGGTEAFF.

The CDR3 nucleotides read TGTGCCAGCCAGCCGGAGGCCTGGAACACTGAAGCTTTCTTT. Translation gives CASQPEAWNTEAFF. The gene calls are TRBV7-2 and TRBJ1-1; D is unclear. Germline V CDR1 and CDR2: SGHTA, FQGNSA. The length of the CDR3 is 14 residues. Between the trimmed V and J ends, which lost 8 bases and 1 base, there was a span of 14 bases.

The V and J genes are TRBV19 and TRBJ1-5; 12 bases are shared with TRBD1. Germline trimming cut 2 bases from V and 7 bases from J; bases unmatched to any gene: 6. Germline assignment: CDR1 LNHDA and CDR2 SQIVND (reference sequence). The CDR3 totals 16 residues. CDR3 nucleotide sequence: TGTGCCAGTAGTATACCGGGACAGGGGGCAAGGCAGCCCCAGCATTTT. Its protein is CASSIPGQGARQPQHF.